The clone carrying this T cell receptor beta chain was picked up a small number of times. The antigen is not known. This CDR3 contains 16 residues. V lost 5 bases to trimming and J lost 2 bases; unmatched junction nucleotides: 7. Germline values: CDR1 SGHAT, CDR2 FQNNGV. cDNA molecules carried unique molecular identifiers, and template switching added a universal primer site. Each CDR3 protein gets one entry after TCRdb re-called the 5' RACE reads with MiXCR. Among 700,000 or so distinct CDR3 sequences, roughly 8% were seen once, and the ten largest hold approximately 0.96%. The source of the sample is a study of identical twins. General observations from the study: It was out-of-frame TCR alpha sharing in monozygotic twins that models underestimated. Twins shared beta out-of-frame sequences in excess, but this excess was weaker.

The sample also formed part of further work on yellow fever vaccine responses in identical twins. That work contributes: Reportedly, twins showed a vaccine T cell response that looked partly convergent and partly personalized.

Material: PBMCs. The origin of this receptor is a woman between 18 and 29 years old in good health. This chain uses TRBV11-2 with TRBJ2-2, with 8 bases aligning to TRBD2. CDR3 in amino acids: CASSRSSGRNTGELFF. The CDR3 coding sequence is TGTGCCAGCAGCCGATCTAGCGGGCGTAACACCGGGGAGCTGTTTTTT.